This T cell receptor (beta chain) came from a study of type 1 regulatory T cells. About the study: T-allo10 is an in vitro-generated, Tr1-enriched CD4 T cell product specific for alloantigen.

With regard to this clonotype: Antigen specificity is unknown. Germline is not matched at one junction end, which may reflect a read error.

The CDR3 has 12 residues. Germline loops: CDR1 SGHVS, CDR2 FQNEAQ. The study's findings and limits: Compared with non-type 1 regulatory T cells, type 1 regulatory T cells showed a more restricted TCR repertoire.

TCRdb itself ran the reads through MiXCR, one entry per CDR3 protein. The repertoire includes about 67,000 distinct CDR3 sequences, almost 50% of them detected once, and roughly 2.2% sits in the top ten. What was sequenced was cultured non-Tr1 T cells, either the whole culture or a sorted T cell fraction (not recorded which). The chain is built from TRBV7-8 and TRBJ1-3; D is unclear. The receptor comes from a human donor in good health. CDR3 sequence: CAGSLGSNTIYF. The CDR3 nucleotides are TGTGCCGGCAGCTTGGGGAGCAACACCATATATTTT.